The 19 T cell receptor beta chains listed next were all sequenced from one sample in a study of OX40 agonist ivuxolimab in advanced cancers. Profiling relied on immunoSEQ multiplex PCR, and the TCRdb table lists in-frame clones only, not all of them. The sample has 15,000 to 20,000 clones, approximately 86% seen once. The sequences come from CD4+ or CD8+ T cells sorted from blood, collected in a trial of the OX40 agonist ivuxolimab. The receptor source for this set is an adult with an advanced solid tumor such as melanoma, head and neck, liver or kidney cancer.

This clone was observed once. The rearrangement uses TRBV4-1 and TRBJ2-1; 8 bases fit TRBD2. The CDR3 contains 17 residues. J lost 7 bases, V lost 1 base, and 12 bases had no gene match. Germline V gene data show CDR1 as MGHRA and CDR2 as YSYEKL. CDR3 sequence reads: CASSQVGRAGGLNEQFF. The DNA of the CDR3 is TGCGCCAGCAGCCAAGTGGGCCGTGCGGGAGGTCTGAATGAGCAGTTCTTC.

The chain uses TRBV5-1 and TRBJ1-1; D uncertain. The CDR3 extends over 14 amino acids. Trimming stripped 4 bases from V and 6 bases from J, with 16 bases between. CDR1 is SGHRS and CDR2 is YFSETQ in the germline V gene. The CDR3 nucleotides are TGCGCCAGCAGCCCCCGGGAAGTCGGCGCTGAAGCTTTCTTT. It codes for CASSPREVGAEAFF. The full variable domain, completed using reference TRBV5-1 and TRBJ1-1, is KAGVTQTPRYLIKTRGQQVTLSCSPISGHRSVSWYQQTPGQGLQFLFEYFSETQRNKGNFPGRFSGRQFSNSRSEMNVSTLELGDSALYLCASSPREVGAEAFFGQGTRLTVV.

This clone was recorded once. The genes are TRBV4-2 and TRBJ2-7; possibly TRBD1 for D (6 bases). Germline CDR1 and CDR2: LGHNA and YNFKEQ. This CDR3 comprises 16 residues. Trimming pared 0 bases from V and 4 bases from J, leaving 16 bases between. The CDR3: CASSQDLNGQLYEQYF. CDR3 nucleotide sequence: TGTGCCAGCAGCCAAGATCTTAACGGACAGCTTTACGAGCAGTACTTC.

The chain carries TRBV29-1 and TRBJ2-5, with no clear D. CDR3 size: 13 residues. Trimming took 3 bases from V and 5 from J, leaving 13 bases between them. Germline CDR1 reads SQVTM; CDR2 reads ANQGSEA. The CDR3 coding sequence is TGCAGCGTTGAGGCGTCAGGTCATGAGACCCAGTACTTC. Its protein is CSVEASGHETQYF. Looking up the rest from reference TRBV29-1 and TRBJ2-5 gives the full variable domain: SAVISQKPSRDICQRGTSLTIQCQVDSQVTMMFWYRQQPGQSLTLIATANQGSEATYESGFVIDKFPISRPNLTFSTLTVSNMSPEDSSIYLCSVEASGHETQYFGPGTRLLVL.

This chain joins TRBV7-9 and TRBJ2-3; D possibly matches TRBD1 or TRBD2 (5 bases each). CDR1 is SEHNR, CDR2 FQNEAQ, per germline (reference sequence). The CDR3 covers 13 residues. The germline V and J ends were trimmed by 6 bases and 3 bases, with 10 bases remaining between them. The CDR3 reads CASRAGGTDTQYF. CDR3 nucleotide sequence: TGTGCCAGCAGGGCTGGGGGAACAGATACGCAGTATTTT. The variable domain in full, completed from reference TRBV7-9 and TRBJ2-3, reads DTGVSQNPRHKITKRGQNVTFRCDPISEHNRLYWYRQTLGQGPEFLTYFQNEAQLEKSRLLSDRFSAERPKGSFSTLEIQRTEQGDSAMYLCASRAGGTDTQYFGPGTRLTVL.

The V and J genes are TRBV27 and TRBJ1-3; D possibly corresponds to TRBD1 (6 bases). Germline V gene lookup returns CDR1 MNHEY and CDR2 SMNVEV (reference sequence). The CDR3 length is 14 residues. The V end lost 7 bases, the J end lost 2 bases, and 12 bases lay between the germline ends. Here the CDR3 reads CASKGKGAGNTIYF. As DNA, the CDR3 is TGTGCCAGCAAGGGGAAGGGGGCTGGAAACACCATATATTTT.

This clone was detected only once. The chain combines TRBV19 with TRBJ1-5; D uncertain. This CDR3 is 14 amino acids long. CDR1 and CDR2 (germline): LNHDA, SQIVND (reference sequence). Between the trimmed V and J ends, which lost 5 bases and 1 base, there was a span of 9 bases. The CDR3 sequence is CASSGFMSNQPQHF. In nucleotides, the CDR3 is TGTGCCAGTAGTGGGTTCATGAGCAATCAGCCCCAGCATTTT.

This chain connects TRBV28 to TRBJ2-3, with a tentative D call TRBD1 (5 bases). V was shortened by 6 bases and J by 0 bases, with 13 bases between the two germline ends. The CDR3 has 15 amino acids. The germline CDR1 and CDR2 sequences are MDHEN and SYDVKM. CDR3 region: CASSRLTVSTDTQYF. The CDR3 DNA reads TGTGCCAGCAGCCGTTTGACAGTTAGCACAGATACGCAGTATTTT. The variable domain in full, completed from reference TRBV28 and TRBJ2-3, reads DVKVTQSSRYLVKRTGEKVFLECVQDMDHENMFWYRQDPGLGLRLIYFSYDVKMKEKGDIPEGYSVSREKKERFSLILESASTNQTSMYLCASSRLTVSTDTQYFGPGTRLTVL.

This rearrangement joins TRBV4-1 to TRBJ2-7; the D is unclear. CDR1 and CDR2 (germline): MGHRA, YSYEKL. CDR3 size: 13 residues. V dropped 5 bases and J dropped 3 bases, with 11 bases sitting between them. In DNA, the CDR3 is TGCGCCAGCAGCTTGATTTTGAGCTACGAGCAGTACTTC. Translation gives CASSLILSYEQYF.

This clone was found a few times. This chain links TRBV4-1 with TRBJ2-7; tentative D call: TRBD2 (6 bases). Germline V gene sequence: CDR1 MGHRA, CDR2 YSYEKL. This CDR3 is built from 16 residues. V was clipped by 2 bases and J by 4 bases, with 18 bases between them. The CDR3 region is CASSQSSSGATYEQYF. The CDR3 DNA sequence: TGCGCCAGCAGCCAAAGTAGTAGCGGTGCGACTTACGAGCAGTACTTC.

This chain connects TRBV28 to TRBJ2-1, with D uncertain. V lost 4 bases and J 11 bases, leaving 9 bases between the germline ends. In germline, CDR1 is MDHEN, CDR2 SYDVKM. The CDR3 sequence is 11 residues long. The CDR3: CASSSDWKQFF. The CDR3 nucleotides are TGTGCCAGCAGTTCCGACTGGAAGCAGTTCTTC.

The rearrangement links TRBV21-1 to TRBJ2-7; the DNA was not compared with TRBD2, the D call given in the table. TRBV21-1 is classified as a pseudogene. The CDR3 length is 18 residues. CDR3 sequence (DNA): TGTGCCAGCAGCAAATATTTGAGTGGTGCGGGAGCCCCCTACGAGCAGTACTTC. As protein: CASSKYLSGAGAPYEQYF.

The rearrangement links TRBV7-2 to TRBJ1-1; a weak D match, TRBD1 (5 bases). The germline gives CDR1 SGHTA, CDR2 FQGNSA. This CDR3 is 13 amino acids long. The V gene lost 1 base and the J gene lost 3 bases, with 6 bases spanning the gap. In DNA form, the CDR3 reads TGTGCCAGCAGCTTAGTAGGGGACACTGAAGCTTTCTTT. Translation: CASSLVGDTEAFF.

J is TRBJ2-7 and V is TRBV10-2; D ambiguous. V was trimmed by 3 bases and J by 2 bases, leaving 11 bases between them. The CDR3 is 14 amino acids. Germline V gene lookup returns CDR1 WSHSY and CDR2 SAAADI. The CDR3 loop is CASSDSALPYEQYF. The CDR3 DNA follows: TGCGCCAGCAGTGATTCTGCACTTCCCTACGAGCAGTACTTC.

CDR3 DNA sequence: TGTGCCAGCAGCCTCATGACTGAAGCTTTCTTT. It specifies CASSLMTEAFF. The gene calls are TRBV7-2 and TRBJ1-1; D is ambiguous. This CDR3 is 11 amino acids long. Trimming left V 5 bases short and J 5 bases short, with 6 bases between. Looked up from germline, CDR1 is SGHTA and CDR2 is FQGNSA.

The chain employs TRBV28 and TRBJ1-2, with D hard to call. Germline V gives CDR1 MDHEN, CDR2 SYDVKM. V lost 6 bases to trimming and J lost 2 bases, with 7 bases between them. This CDR3 is built from 12 residues. CDR3 nucleotides: TGTGCCAGCAGGACACCGAACTATGGCTACACCTTC. This gives the protein CASRTPNYGYTF.

Details on this clone: One end of the junction is discordant with germline, which a read error may explain. The rearrangement joins TRBV19 to TRBJ1-2; TRBD1 might be the D (6 bases). Germline V gene data show CDR1 as LNHDA and CDR2 as SQIVND (reference sequence). The CDR3 loop spans 17 amino acids. The CDR3 nucleotides read TGTGCCAGTAGGATAGAGGTCGGGCAGGGGACTAACTATGGCTACACCTTC. It is translated as CASRIEVGQGTNYGYTF.

The gene calls are TRBV20-1 and TRBJ1-2, with a tentative D call TRBD1 (6 bases). V was shortened by 4 bases and J by 8 bases, with 11 bases between the two germline ends. This CDR3 has 11 residues. Germline CDR1 DFQATT, CDR2 SNEGSKA (reference sequence). This CDR3 is CSATTGSGYTF. The CDR3 region has the DNA TGCAGTGCTACTACAGGGTCGGGCTACACCTTC.

The V and J genes are TRBV4-1 and TRBJ2-1, with 7 bases that match TRBD1. The CDR3 runs to 13 residues. CDR1 MGHRA and CDR2 YSYEKL come from the germline V gene. The junction had 4 bases not matched to a gene; V was cut back by 10 bases and J by 1 base. The CDR3 DNA is TGCGCCACAGGGGGTCCTTCCTACAATGAGCAGTTCTTC. It codes for CATGGPSYNEQFF.